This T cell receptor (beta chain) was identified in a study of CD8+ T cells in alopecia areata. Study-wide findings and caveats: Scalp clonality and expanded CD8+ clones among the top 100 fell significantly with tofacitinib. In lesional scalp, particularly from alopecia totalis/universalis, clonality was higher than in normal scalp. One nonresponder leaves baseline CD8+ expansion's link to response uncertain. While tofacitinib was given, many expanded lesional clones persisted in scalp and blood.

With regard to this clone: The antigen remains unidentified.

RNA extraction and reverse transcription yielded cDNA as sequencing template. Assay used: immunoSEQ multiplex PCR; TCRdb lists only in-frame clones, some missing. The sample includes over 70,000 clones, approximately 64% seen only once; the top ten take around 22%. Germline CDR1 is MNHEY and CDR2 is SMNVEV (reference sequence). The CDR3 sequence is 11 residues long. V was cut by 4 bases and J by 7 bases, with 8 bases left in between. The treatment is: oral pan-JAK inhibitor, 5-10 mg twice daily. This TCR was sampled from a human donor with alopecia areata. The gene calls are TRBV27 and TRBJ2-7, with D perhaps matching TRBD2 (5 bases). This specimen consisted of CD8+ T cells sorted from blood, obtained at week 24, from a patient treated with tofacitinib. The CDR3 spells CASSSGLEQYF. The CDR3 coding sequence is TGTGCCAGCAGTTCTGGACTTGAGCAGTACTTC.